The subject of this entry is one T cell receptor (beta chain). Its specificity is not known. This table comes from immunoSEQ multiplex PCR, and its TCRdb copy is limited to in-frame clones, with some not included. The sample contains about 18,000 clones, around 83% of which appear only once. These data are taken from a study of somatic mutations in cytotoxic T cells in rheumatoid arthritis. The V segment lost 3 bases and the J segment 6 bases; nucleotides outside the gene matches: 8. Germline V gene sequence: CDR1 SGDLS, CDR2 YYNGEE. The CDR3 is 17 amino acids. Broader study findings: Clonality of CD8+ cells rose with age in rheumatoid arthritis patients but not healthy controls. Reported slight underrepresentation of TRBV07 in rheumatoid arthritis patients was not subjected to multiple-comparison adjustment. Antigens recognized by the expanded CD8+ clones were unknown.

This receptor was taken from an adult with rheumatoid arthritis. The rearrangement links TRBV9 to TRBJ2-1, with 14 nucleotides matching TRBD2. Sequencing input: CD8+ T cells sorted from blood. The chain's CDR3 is CASSERTSGGLSNEQFF. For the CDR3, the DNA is TGTGCCAGCAGCGAGAGGACTAGCGGGGGGTTAAGCAATGAGCAGTTCTTC.